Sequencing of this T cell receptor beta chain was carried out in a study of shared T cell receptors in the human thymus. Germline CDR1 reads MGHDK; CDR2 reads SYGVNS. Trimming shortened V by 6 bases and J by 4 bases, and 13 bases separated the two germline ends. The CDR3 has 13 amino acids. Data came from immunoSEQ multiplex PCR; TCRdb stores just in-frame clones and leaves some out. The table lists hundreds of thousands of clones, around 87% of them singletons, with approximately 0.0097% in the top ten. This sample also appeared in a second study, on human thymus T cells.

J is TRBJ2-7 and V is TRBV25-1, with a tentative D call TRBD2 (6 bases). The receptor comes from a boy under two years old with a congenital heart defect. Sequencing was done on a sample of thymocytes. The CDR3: CASSSWGVYEQYF. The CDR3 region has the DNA TGTGCCAGCAGCTCCTGGGGGGTATACGAGCAGTACTTC.